A single T cell receptor (beta chain) is shown here with its context. This CDR3 comprises 15 residues. Per germline, CDR1 LNHDA and CDR2 SQIVND (reference sequence). V gave up 5 bases and J gave up 10 bases, with 18 bases separating them. This sample is drawn from a study of control samples from healthy donors and cancer patients. Assay used: immunoSEQ multiplex PCR; TCRdb lists only in-frame clones, some missing. The table lists about 150,000 clones, more than 85% of them singletons. J is TRBJ2-6 and V is TRBV19; D is undetermined. The sample comprised blood. This sequence originates from a man in his late teens or twenties in good health. CDR3 loop: CASSLDPVGANVLTF. The CDR3 nucleotides read TGTGCCAGTAGTCTCGACCCGGTCGGTGCAAACGTCCTGACTTTC.